Following are 6 T cell receptor beta chains from one sample sequenced in a study of shared clonotypes between healthy human individuals. The method was immunoSEQ multiplex PCR; TCRdb's version includes in-frame clones alone and lacks a portion of them. The data contain 800,000 or so clones, just over 95% of them singletons. Naivety among CD8 cells was defined by CD45RO negativity and positive CCR7 selection, thereby excluding terminally differentiated effector memory CD45RA+ cells. Source material: naive CD8+ T cells sorted from blood. All receptors come from a man aged 25-45 years in good health.

The V gene is TRBV19, the J gene TRBJ2-7; D possibly matches TRBD1 or TRBD2 (5 bases each). Germline-derived CDR1 and CDR2 are LNHDA and SQIVND (reference sequence). CDR3 length: 14 amino acids. V dropped 3 bases and J dropped 0 bases, with 9 bases sitting between them. The CDR3 coding sequence is TGTGCCAGTAGTATGTTCGGGGCCTCCTACGAGCAGTACTTC. It specifies CASSMFGASYEQYF.

The chain joins TRBV7-2 to TRBJ2-7; 7 positions match TRBD2. CDR3 length equals 13 residues. Germline CDR1 reads SGHTA; CDR2 reads FQGNSA. The J segment lost 4 bases and the V segment lost 7 bases, leaving 7 bases of the junction unmatched. The CDR3 region is CASTGGFVYEQYF. The CDR3 DNA is TGTGCCAGCACCGGGGGGTTTGTGTACGAGCAGTACTTC.

CDR3 in amino acids: CAQPVEGIGELFF. In nucleotides, the CDR3 is TGTGCACAGCCAGTCGAGGGAATCGGGGAGCTGTTTTTT. J is TRBJ2-2 and V is TRBV7-9; D perhaps matches TRBD2 (5 bases). Per germline, CDR1 SEHNR and CDR2 FQNEAQ (reference sequence). This CDR3 comprises 13 residues.

This chain joins TRBV19 and TRBJ2-2; no firm D call. From germline, CDR1 is LNHDA and CDR2 SQIVND (reference sequence). V lost 4 bases and J lost 7, with 10 bases in between. CDR3 length: 13 residues. CDR3 coding DNA: TGTGCCAGTAGTACCAAGTCAGTCGGGGAGCTGTTTTTT. Translation gives CASSTKSVGELFF.

The chain employs TRBV10-3 and TRBJ2-1, with D perhaps matching TRBD2 (7 bases). The CDR3 sequence is 14 residues long. Germline V gene sequence: CDR1 ENHRY, CDR2 SYGVKD. Trimming left V 8 bases short and J 7 bases short, with 18 bases between. CDR3 bases: TGTGCCATCGAGGAGGCTAGGGGGGGGAATGAGCAGTTCTTC. It is translated as CAIEEARGGNEQFF.

This chain joins TRBV15 and TRBJ2-1, with 11 positions matching TRBD2. V was clipped by 0 bases and J by 5 bases; unmatched bases: 3. In germline, CDR1 is LNHNV, CDR2 YYDKDF (reference sequence). The CDR3 has 16 residues. CDR3: CATSREASGRNNEQFF. The CDR3 bases are TGTGCCACCAGCAGAGAGGCTAGCGGGAGGAACAATGAGCAGTTCTTC. The full variable domain, completed using reference TRBV15 and TRBJ2-1, is DAMVIQNPRYQVTQFGKPVTLSCSQTLNHNVMYWYQQKSSQAPKLLFHYYDKDFNNEADTPDNFQSRRPNTSFCFLDIRSPGLGDTAMYLCATSREASGRNNEQFFGPGTRLTVL.